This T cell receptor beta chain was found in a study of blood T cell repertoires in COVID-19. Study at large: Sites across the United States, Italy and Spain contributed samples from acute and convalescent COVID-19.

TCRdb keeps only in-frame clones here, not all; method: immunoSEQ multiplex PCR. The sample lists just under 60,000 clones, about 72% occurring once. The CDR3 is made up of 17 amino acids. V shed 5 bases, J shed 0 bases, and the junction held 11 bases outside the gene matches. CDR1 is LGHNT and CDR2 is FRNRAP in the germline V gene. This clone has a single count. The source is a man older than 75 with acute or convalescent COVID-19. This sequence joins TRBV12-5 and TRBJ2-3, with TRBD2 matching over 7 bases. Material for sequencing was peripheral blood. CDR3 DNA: TGTGCTAGTGGTAAGGGAGTGGGGGGGTTAAGCACAGATACGCAGTATTTT. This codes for CASGKGVGGLSTDTQYF.